These 16 T cell receptor beta chains were all obtained from the same sample, sequenced in a study of T-cell memory formation after mild COVID-19. TCRdb used MiXCR to reprocess the 5' RACE reads, holding one entry per CDR3 protein. The data contain 560,000 or so distinct CDR3 sequences, roughly 17% of them singletons. Sample: PBMCs or a T cell subset sorted from them (not recorded which). These receptors were taken from an adult woman who had mild COVID-19 (a few samples of this study predate the infection). Cell type and time point are not known.

V gene TRBV7-8 combines with J gene TRBJ2-7; the D is unclear. Per the germline V gene, CDR1 is SGHVS and CDR2 is FQNEAQ. The CDR3 is made up of 15 amino acids. Trimming removed 0 bases from V and 2 bases from J, with 11 bases in between. CDR3 coding DNA: TGTGCCAGCAGCTTAGCGGCGACGGCAGCCTACGAGCAGTACTTC. As protein: CASSLAATAAYEQYF.

This chain joins TRBV12-3 or TRBV12-4 and TRBJ2-3; 10 positions agree with TRBD2. The junction had 5 bases not matched to a gene; V was cut back by 8 bases and J by 0 bases. The CDR3 loop spans 15 amino acids. The CDR3 coding sequence is TGTGCCAGCGCCGCTAGCGGGAGAAGCACAGATACGCAGTATTTT. Protein product: CASAASGRSTDTQYF.

This clonotype was recorded a few times. The J gene is TRBJ2-1, the V gene TRBV4-2, with 14 bases matching TRBD2. The CDR3 loop spans 15 amino acids. V shed 5 bases and J 7 bases; nucleotides not matched to a gene: 4. The V gene's germline CDR1 is LGHNA and CDR2 YNFKEQ. The CDR3 sequence: CASSGGLAGVNEQFF. The CDR3 nucleotides are TGTGCCAGCAGCGGGGGACTAGCGGGAGTGAATGAGCAGTTCTTC.

The rearrangement joins TRBV7-6 to TRBJ1-1, with D perhaps TRBD1 (5 bases). The CDR3 runs 14 residues. The ends were cut back, 1 base at V and 5 bases at J, with 11 bases in the middle. Looked up from germline, CDR1 is SGHVS and CDR2 is FNYEAQ. DNA for the CDR3: TGTGCCAGCAGCTTAGGGGGGGTAGAGACTGAAGCTTTCTTT. This codes for CASSLGGVETEAFF.

This clonotype has only a few counts. This chain connects TRBV24-1 to TRBJ2-1; unclear D gene. This CDR3 is 12 amino acids long. CDR1 is KGHDR and CDR2 is SFDVKD in the germline V gene. V was cut by 0 bases and J by 7 bases, with 3 bases left in between. Written as DNA, the CDR3 is TGTGCCACCAGTGATTTGGAGAATGAGCAGTTCTTC. It specifies CATSDLENEQFF.

The table lists this clonotype with a few counts. The chain couples TRBV5-5 to TRBJ1-4; TRBD1 agrees at 9 bases. The CDR3 loop spans 16 amino acids. Germline lookup yields CDR1 SGHKS and CDR2 YYEKEE (reference sequence). V was clipped by 4 bases and J by 6 bases; unmatched bases: 10. DNA of the CDR3: TGTGCCAGCAGCCACTTACAACAGGGGGCGCATGAAAAACTGTTTTTT. Protein sequence: CASSHLQQGAHEKLFF.

The rearrangement joins TRBV29-1 to TRBJ2-5; no firm D call. CDR3 length: 13 residues. Between the trimmed V and J ends, which lost 7 bases and 6 bases, there was a span of 18 bases. The germline CDR1 and CDR2 sequences are SQVTM and ANQGSEA. As DNA, the CDR3 is TGCAGCGGGGTGACTGGTGGTGGGAAGACCCAGTACTTC. It is translated as CSGVTGGGKTQYF.

The chain joins TRBV12-3 or TRBV12-4 to TRBJ1-5, with D perhaps matching TRBD1 (5 bases). This CDR3 contains 14 residues. V was clipped by 5 bases and J by 7 bases, with 15 bases between them. The CDR3 bases are TGTGCCAGCAGTCAGTCACAGGAAGCCCAGCCCCAGCATTTT. As protein: CASSQSQEAQPQHF.

This clonotype was found a few times. This chain connects TRBV24-1 to TRBJ1-2, with D possibly TRBD1 on 6 matching bases. Trimming pared 5 bases from V and 5 bases from J, leaving 20 bases between. This CDR3 contains 16 residues. Germline CDR1 reads KGHDR; CDR2 reads SFDVKD. The CDR3 bases are TGTGCCACCAGTGCCGCCGAGGGAACAGGGAGTTATGGCTACACCTTC. Translated, it gives CATSAAEGTGSYGYTF.

This clonotype was seen a few times. V gene TRBV7-2 combines with J gene TRBJ1-4; TRBD1 is a possible D gene (6 bases). The CDR3 is 16 amino acids. In germline, CDR1 is SGHTA, CDR2 FQGNSA. Trimming removed 5 bases from V and 6 bases from J, with 19 bases in between. The CDR3 is CASSPDSQGSYEKLFF. CDR3 DNA sequence: TGTGCCAGCAGCCCGGACTCACAGGGCTCTTATGAAAAACTGTTTTTT.

This chain connects TRBV10-3 to TRBJ2-1; 12 bases fit TRBD1. Germline trimming cut 6 bases from V and 4 bases from J; bases unmatched to any gene: 4. Germline loops: CDR1 ENHRY, CDR2 SYGVKD. CDR3 length: 15 residues. The CDR3, as DNA: TGTGCCATCAGCGGGGGACAGGGGGCATACAATGAGCAGTTCTTC. It codes for CAISGGQGAYNEQFF.

This clonotype has only a few counts. This rearrangement joins TRBV7-6 to TRBJ2-2; a possible D gene is TRBD2 (7 bases). V gave up 5 bases and J gave up 6 bases, with 19 bases separating them. The CDR3 is made up of 16 amino acids. Germline CDR1 SGHVS, CDR2 FNYEAQ. This CDR3 is CASSPVPGRGAGELFF. In DNA, the CDR3 is TGTGCCAGCAGCCCCGTCCCAGGGAGGGGGGCCGGGGAGCTGTTTTTT.

This clonotype was observed a handful of times. V usage is TRBV5-1 and J usage is TRBJ1-2; maybe TRBD1 (6 bases). CDR1 and CDR2 from the germline V gene are SGHRS and YFSETQ. V shed 6 bases and J shed 4 bases, with 16 bases lying between them. The CDR3 length is 14 residues. CDR3 nucleotides: TGCGCCAGCACCCGGCGGGGGGCTAGCTATGGCTACACCTTC. It yields the protein CASTRRGASYGYTF.

Written as DNA, the CDR3 is TGTGCCAGCAGCTTGCAGGGGGGAACGAACACTGAAGCTTTCTTT. It specifies CASSLQGGTNTEAFF. The chain recombines TRBV7-9 with TRBJ1-1, with TRBD1 matching 7 bases. CDR3 length: 15 residues. Germline V gene data show CDR1 as SEHNR and CDR2 as FQNEAQ (reference sequence). V lost 3 bases and J lost 1; bases outside the gene matches: 5.

The chain joins TRBV10-3 to TRBJ2-7; weak D call: TRBD1 (5 bases). This CDR3 is 12 amino acids long. V was trimmed by 4 bases and J by 4 bases, leaving 8 bases between them. From germline, CDR1 is ENHRY and CDR2 SYGVKD. CDR3: CAISGNRYEQYF. CDR3 nucleotide sequence: TGTGCCATCAGTGGTAACAGGTACGAGCAGTACTTC.

This clonotype was seen more than once but under ten times. The gene calls are TRBV9 and TRBJ1-2; 8 bases fit TRBD1. The V segment lost 1 base and the J segment 3 bases; nucleotides outside the gene matches: 8. This CDR3 contains 16 residues. In germline, CDR1 is SGDLS, CDR2 YYNGEE. CDR3 amino acids: CASSVPMGGQDYGYTF. Written as DNA, the CDR3 is TGTGCCAGCAGCGTACCCATGGGGGGACAGGACTATGGCTACACCTTC. The full variable domain, in which reference TRBV9 and TRBJ1-2 provide the parts outside the CDR3, is DSGVTQTPKHLITATGQRVTLRCSPRSGDLSVYWYQQSLDQGLQFLIQYYNGEERAKGNILERFSAQQFPDLHSELNLSSLELGDSALYFCASSVPMGGQDYGYTFGSGTRLTVV.